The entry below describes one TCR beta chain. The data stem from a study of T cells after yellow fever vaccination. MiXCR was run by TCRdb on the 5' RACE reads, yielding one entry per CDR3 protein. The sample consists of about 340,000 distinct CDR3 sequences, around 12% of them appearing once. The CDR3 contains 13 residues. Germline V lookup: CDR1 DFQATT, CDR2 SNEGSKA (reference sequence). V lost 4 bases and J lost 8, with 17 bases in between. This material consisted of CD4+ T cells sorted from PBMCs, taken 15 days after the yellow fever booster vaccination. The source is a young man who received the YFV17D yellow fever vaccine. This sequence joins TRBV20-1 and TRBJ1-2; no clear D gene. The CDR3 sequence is CSATLPRAGGYTF. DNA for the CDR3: TGCAGTGCTACCCTTCCGCGGGCAGGCGGCTACACCTTC.